The clone carrying this TCR beta chain was found many times. The antigen is not known. The read falls 3 residues short of the CDR3 end, and the missing part is taken from the germline J gene. Trimming removed 1 base from V and 2 bases from J, with 21 bases in between. The germline V gene encodes CDR1 MNHNS and CDR2 SASEGT. The CDR3 has 18 residues. CVID and control samples used equivalent genomic DNA input. Libraries were prepared by immunoSEQ multiplex PCR; TCRdb keeps only in-frame clonotypes and omits some of them. This sample comprises about 40,000 clones, none seen once only. Blood samples were heparinized, about 4.5 to 8.5 ml per donor. This sample was included in a study of T cell clonality in common variable immunodeficiency. General observations from the study: T cell subpopulation sequencing would be needed to explain CVID clonality. Compared with healthy controls, CVID subjects showed increased TCRbeta clonality, mostly in about a third.

The sample comprised peripheral blood mononuclear cells. The rearrangement links TRBV6-1 to TRBJ2-7, with D possibly TRBD2 on 6 matching bases. This clonotype was sampled from a person aged 18 to 75 in good health. The CDR3 sequence: CASSEVRRGRRGAYEQYF. Incomplete CDR3 DNA: TGTGCCAGCAGTGAAGTGAGGAGGGGCCGCCGAGGGGCCTACGAG.